The T cell receptor beta chain described here comes from a study of shared clonotypes between healthy human individuals. About the research overall: Participating donors consisted of a couple of women and a few men aged 18 to 49.

V was pared by 1 base and J by 15 bases, with 16 bases between. CDR1 SGHTA and CDR2 FQGNSA come from the germline V gene. The CDR3 runs 14 residues. Researchers divided each subset's genomic DNA evenly across several immunoSEQ plates. A 200 ng quantity of DNA, roughly 29,000 T cell genomes, went into the sorted-subset replicate PCRs. Generated by immunoSEQ multiplex PCR, the TCRdb table keeps only in-frame clones and is missing some. The table includes some 2,000,000 clones, approximately 96% detected once. The rearrangement uses TRBV7-2 and TRBJ1-6; tentative D call: TRBD1 (5 bases). The clonotype originates from a young man in good health. The sequencing input was naive CD4+ T cells sorted from blood. Subset of the sample: CD45RA+ positively selected. CDR3 region: CASSLDLTDRHLHF. The CDR3 coding sequence is TGTGCCAGCAGCTTAGATTTGACAGACCGGCACCTCCACTTT. The complete variable domain, with remaining parts taken from reference TRBV7-2 and TRBJ1-6, reads GAGVSQSPSNKVTEKGKDVELRCDPISGHTALYWYRQSLGQGLEFLIYFQGNSAPDKSGLPSDRFSAERTGGSVSTLTIQRTQQEDSAVYLCASSLDLTDRHLHFGNGTRLTVT.